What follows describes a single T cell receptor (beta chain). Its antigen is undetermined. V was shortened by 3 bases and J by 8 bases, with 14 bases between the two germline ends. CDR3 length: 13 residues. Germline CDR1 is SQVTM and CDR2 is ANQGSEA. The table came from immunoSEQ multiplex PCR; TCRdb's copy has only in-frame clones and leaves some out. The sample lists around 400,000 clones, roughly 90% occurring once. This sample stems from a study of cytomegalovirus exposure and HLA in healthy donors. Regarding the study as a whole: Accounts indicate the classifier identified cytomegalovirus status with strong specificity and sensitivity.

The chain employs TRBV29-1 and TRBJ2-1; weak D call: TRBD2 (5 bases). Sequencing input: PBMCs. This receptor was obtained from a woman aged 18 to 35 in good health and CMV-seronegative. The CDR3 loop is CSVELAARDEQFF. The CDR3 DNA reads TGCAGCGTTGAGCTAGCAGCCAGAGATGAGCAGTTCTTC.